These 29 T cell receptor beta chains were all obtained from the same sample, sequenced in a study of cytomegalovirus exposure and HLA in healthy donors. A multiplex PCR was run with 60 Vbeta primers and 13 Jbeta primers. The repertoire was sequenced with immunoSEQ multiplex PCR; TCRdb's copy has only in-frame clones and lacks some. This sample has roughly 230,000 clones; more than 70% occur once, and the top ten carry under 0.6%. The sample taken for sequencing was PBMCs. The receptors were gathered from a boy aged 10-17 years in good health and CMV-seronegative.

V and J are TRBV27 and TRBJ2-2; perhaps TRBD2 as D (5 bases). CDR3 length: 17 residues. The ends were cut back, 5 bases at V and 1 base at J, with 17 bases in the middle. Per germline, CDR1 MNHEY and CDR2 SMNVEV (reference sequence). CDR3 nucleotide sequence: TGTGCCAGCAGTCCGTCACCGGGATACGGGAACACCGGGGAGCTGTTTTTT. It is translated as CASSPSPGYGNTGELFF.

This chain links TRBV7-9 with TRBJ2-7; D uncertain. This CDR3 has 13 residues. The germline gives CDR1 SEHNR, CDR2 FQNEAQ (reference sequence). V was pared by 5 bases and J by 2 bases, with 10 bases between. The CDR3: CASSPDNPYEQYF. For the CDR3, the DNA is TGTGCCAGCAGCCCAGACAACCCCTACGAGCAGTACTTC.

The J gene is TRBJ2-7, the V gene TRBV30; 11 bases fit TRBD1. Germline loops: CDR1 GTSNPN, CDR2 SVGIG (reference sequence). The trim removed 5 bases at V and 2 bases at J, leaving 5 bases unmatched. This CDR3 is 14 amino acids long. The CDR3 reads CAWDADRGPYEQYF. Here the CDR3 DNA reads TGTGCCTGGGACGCGGACAGGGGGCCCTACGAGCAGTACTTC.

This chain connects TRBV10-3 to TRBJ1-2; D is undetermined. Germline-derived CDR1 and CDR2 are ENHRY and SYGVKD. The CDR3 runs 14 residues. The V and J ends lost 0 bases and 8 bases respectively, with 13 bases between them. CDR3 amino acids: CAISESFTVKGYTF. CDR3 bases: TGTGCCATCAGTGAGTCGTTCACAGTTAAAGGCTACACCTTC.

The V call is TRBV4-1, the J call TRBJ2-7; 12 nucleotides agree with TRBD2. The CDR3 is 17 amino acids. CDR1 is MGHRA, CDR2 YSYEKL, per germline. V shed 1 base, J shed 2 bases, and the junction held 6 bases outside the gene matches. CDR3 coding DNA: TGCGCCAGCAGCCAAGGGCCCCTAGCGGGGGGGACCTACGAGCAGTACTTC. Its translation: CASSQGPLAGGTYEQYF.

This chain links TRBV7-8 with TRBJ2-5; D is perhaps TRBD1 (6 bases). This CDR3 region has 15 residues. The germline gives CDR1 SGHVS, CDR2 FQNEAQ. V was trimmed by 5 bases and J by 2 bases, leaving 15 bases between them. Here the CDR3 DNA reads TGTGCCAGCAGCCGGGGAAGGGGGAATCAAGAGACCCAGTACTTC. It codes for CASSRGRGNQETQYF. The whole variable domain, filled in from reference TRBV7-8 and TRBJ2-5, reads GAGVSQSPRYKVAKRGQDVALRCDPISGHVSLFWYQQALGQGPEFLTYFQNEAQLDKSGLPSDRFFAERPEGSVSTLKIQRTQQEDSAVYLCASSRGRGNQETQYFGPGTRLLVL.

The chain has TRBV5-4 and TRBJ2-1, with 9 positions matching TRBD1. The V segment lost 0 bases and the J segment 15 bases; nucleotides outside the gene matches: 4. The CDR3 is 12 residues long. From germline, CDR1 is SGHNT and CDR2 YYREEE (reference sequence). The CDR3 reads CASSLDGTGLFF. The CDR3, as DNA: TGTGCCAGCAGCTTGGACGGGACAGGGTTGTTCTTC.

The sample holds one count of this clone. This chain links TRBV7-2 with TRBJ2-7; TRBD1 matches at 10 bases. The CDR3 totals 16 residues. CDR1 and CDR2 from the germline V gene are SGHTA and FQGNSA. Trimming at V came to 3 bases and at J to 4 bases, leaving 9 bases not matched to a gene. The CDR3 region is CASSFRTGTGEYEQYF. As DNA, the CDR3 is TGTGCCAGCAGCTTTCGTACCGGGACAGGGGAGTACGAGCAGTACTTC. The full variable domain, its missing parts supplied by reference TRBV7-2 and TRBJ2-7, is GAGVSQSPSNKVTEKGKDVELRCDPISGHTALYWYRQSLGQGLEFLIYFQGNSAPDKSGLPSDRFSAERTGGSVSTLTIQRTQQEDSAVYLCASSFRTGTGEYEQYFGPGTRLTVT.

This chain uses TRBV4-1 with TRBJ1-2; D is unclear. The CDR3 loop spans 14 amino acids. V was trimmed by 0 bases and J by 4 bases, leaving 9 bases between them. Germline assignment: CDR1 MGHRA and CDR2 YSYEKL. The CDR3 bases are TGCGCCAGCAGCCAAGACGCGGGAACCTATGGCTACACCTTC. This translates into CASSQDAGTYGYTF.

This chain joins TRBV5-1 and TRBJ2-5, with TRBD1 as a possible D gene (6 bases). The CDR3 runs to 14 residues. Germline V gene lookup returns CDR1 SGHRS and CDR2 YFSETQ. The germline V and J ends were trimmed by 4 bases and 5 bases, with 15 bases remaining between them. The CDR3: CASSPQGNGETQYF. The CDR3 DNA follows: TGCGCCAGCAGCCCCCAGGGGAACGGGGAGACCCAGTACTTC.

This rearrangement joins TRBV5-1 to TRBJ1-2; 7 nucleotides match TRBD1. The CDR3 consists of 13 residues. The J segment lost 4 bases and the V segment lost 0 bases, leaving 0 bases of the junction unmatched. The germline CDR1 and CDR2 sequences are SGHRS and YFSETQ. The CDR3 region has the DNA TGCGCCAGCAGCTTGGAGGGGGCCTATGGCTACACCTTC. It yields the protein CASSLEGAYGYTF.

The rearrangement uses TRBV11-2 and TRBJ2-7; 7 positions agree with TRBD2. Germline-derived CDR1 and CDR2 are SGHAT and FQNNGV. This CDR3 contains 14 residues. After removal of 5 bases from V and 5 bases from J, the junction contained 9 bases not matched to a gene. The CDR3 reads CASSLVGLGNEQYF. DNA of the CDR3: TGTGCCAGCAGCCTCGTCGGACTAGGGAACGAGCAGTACTTC.

This clone has just a few counts. The CDR3 DNA follows: TGCAGCGTTGAAGGCGTAGGGACGGCGGGAGAGCAGTACTTC. Protein: CSVEGVGTAGEQYF. J is TRBJ2-7 and V is TRBV29-1; a weak D match, TRBD2 (6 bases). Germline values: CDR1 SQVTM, CDR2 ANQGSEA. Trimming shortened V by 1 base and J by 7 bases, and 17 bases separated the two germline ends. CDR3 size: 14 residues.

The CDR3 nucleotides are TGTGCCAGCAGCTGGGATCGGGGTTTGGCCTACGAGCAGTACTTC. Translating it yields CASSWDRGLAYEQYF. V gene TRBV5-6 combines with J gene TRBJ2-7; D may be TRBD2 (5 bases). Germline V lookup: CDR1 SGHDT, CDR2 YYEEEE. The CDR3 totals 15 residues. Between the trimmed V and J ends, which lost 3 bases and 2 bases, there was a span of 15 bases.

This clone was detected only once. The chain employs TRBV6-4 and TRBJ2-7; 8 bases line up with TRBD1. Per germline, CDR1 MRHNA and CDR2 SNTAGT. J was trimmed by 3 bases and V by 6 bases; bases with no gene match: 4. The CDR3 contains 13 residues. CDR3 sequence reads: CASSIDRGYEQYF. Here the CDR3 DNA reads TGTGCCAGCAGCATAGACAGGGGCTACGAGCAGTACTTC.

There are a few counts of this clone. The chain recombines TRBV10-3 with TRBJ2-6, with 7 bases fitting TRBD1. V dropped 5 bases and J dropped 2; count of bases not matched to a gene: 3. CDR3 length: 15 amino acids. CDR1 ENHRY and CDR2 SYGVKD come from the germline V gene. The CDR3 is CAISPGTAGANVLTF. DNA for the CDR3: TGTGCCATCAGTCCCGGGACAGCTGGGGCCAACGTCCTGACTTTC.

This chain connects TRBV15 to TRBJ2-5, with 9 bases lining up with TRBD1. The trim removed 0 bases at V and 6 bases at J, leaving 8 bases unmatched. CDR1 and CDR2 (germline): LNHNV, YYDKDF (reference sequence). This CDR3 contains 16 residues. CDR3 in DNA: TGTGCCACCAGCAGAGAAGGGACAGGGATCGGGAAGACCCAGTACTTC. This sequence encodes CATSREGTGIGKTQYF.

The chain joins TRBV2 to TRBJ2-7; D not resolved. Germline V gene sequence: CDR1 SNHLY, CDR2 FYNNEI. The CDR3 is 15 amino acids. V was cut by 7 bases and J by 2 bases, with 18 bases left in between. CDR3 protein: CASTLEAILAYEQYF. DNA of the CDR3: TGTGCCAGCACTTTGGAAGCGATACTGGCCTACGAGCAGTACTTC.

In its sample, this clone was seen a few times. V and J are TRBV4-1 and TRBJ2-3; D may be TRBD2 (6 bases). The CDR3 is made up of 15 amino acids. Trimming took off 4 bases at V and 3 bases at J, with 14 bases between the two ends. Germline CDR1 and CDR2: MGHRA and YSYEKL. CDR3 sequence: CASSRAGGLTDTQYF. The CDR3 coding sequence is TGCGCCAGCAGCCGAGCCGGGGGATTAACAGATACGCAGTATTTT.

This clone was recorded a few times. The V call is TRBV7-9, the J call TRBJ2-1, with D maybe TRBD1 (6 bases). The germline V and J ends were trimmed by 2 bases and 3 bases, with 11 bases remaining between them. Germline CDR1 SEHNR, CDR2 FQNEAQ (reference sequence). The CDR3 is made up of 15 amino acids. CDR3: CASSLYRTDYNEQFF. The CDR3 DNA reads TGTGCCAGCAGCTTATATCGGACAGACTACAATGAGCAGTTCTTC.

This clone showed up just once. The chain carries TRBV7-9 and TRBJ2-7; no clear D gene. Germline-derived CDR1 and CDR2 are SEHNR and FQNEAQ (reference sequence). The V end lost 0 bases, the J end lost 0 bases, and 9 bases lay between the germline ends. This CDR3 has 15 amino acids. The CDR3 spells CASSLAGKSSYEQYF. As DNA, the CDR3 is TGTGCCAGCAGCTTAGCGGGCAAGAGCTCCTACGAGCAGTACTTC.

This clone was seen only once. The V and J genes are TRBV11-2 and TRBJ2-2; 8 positions match TRBD1. The V and J ends lost 3 bases and 7 bases, in that order; junction bases with no gene match: 7. The CDR3 totals 15 residues. Per germline, CDR1 SGHAT and CDR2 FQNNGV. The CDR3 DNA is TGTGCCAGCAGCTTCGACAGGGGCGCCGGCGGGGAGCTGTTTTTT. Its protein product is CASSFDRGAGGELFF.

V gene TRBV6-1 combines with J gene TRBJ2-7; D unresolved. The CDR3 is made up of 13 amino acids. Germline CDR1 reads MNHNS; CDR2 reads SASEGT. Trimming pared 5 bases from V and 3 bases from J, leaving 11 bases between. CDR3 sequence reads: CASSPLKFYEQYF. Written as DNA, the CDR3 is TGTGCCAGCAGTCCACTAAAGTTCTACGAGCAGTACTTC.

The chain couples TRBV4-2 to TRBJ2-1; TRBD2 matches at 9 bases. CDR1 is LGHNA, CDR2 YNFKEQ, per germline. Unmatched junction bases numbered 5, after V lost 1 base and J lost 7 bases. CDR3 size: 15 residues. CDR3: CASSQGAGGSNEQFF. The CDR3 DNA is TGTGCCAGCAGCCAAGGGGCGGGGGGGAGTAATGAGCAGTTCTTC.

This clone was detected once. This sequence joins TRBV7-3 and TRBJ2-1; a possible D gene is TRBD2 (7 bases). In germline, CDR1 is SGHTA, CDR2 FQGTGA. CDR3 length: 16 residues. Trimming removed 2 bases at V and 4 bases at J, with 15 bases between. The CDR3 here is CASSLAGARPYNEQFF. DNA of the CDR3: TGTGCCAGCAGCTTAGCGGGGGCAAGGCCATACAATGAGCAGTTCTTC.

This clone occurred once. The rearrangement joins TRBV2 to TRBJ1-5, with D possibly matching TRBD1 (5 bases). V dropped 0 bases and J dropped 4 bases, with 13 bases sitting between them. Germline V CDR1 and CDR2: SNHLY, FYNNEI. The CDR3 sequence is 16 residues long. Here the CDR3 reads CASSEAGAGYNQPQHF. The CDR3 DNA sequence: TGTGCCAGCAGTGAAGCAGGGGCAGGGTATAATCAGCCCCAGCATTTT. Supplemented by reference TRBV2 and TRBJ1-5, the full variable domain reads EPEVTQTPSHQVTQMGQEVILRCVPISNHLYFYWYRQILGQKVEFLVSFYNNEISEKSEIFDDQFSVERPDGSNFTLKIRSTKLEDSAMYFCASSEAGAGYNQPQHFGDGTRLSIL.

This clone appeared a few times. V is TRBV30 and J is TRBJ1-2, with D tentatively TRBD1 (5 bases). Germline V gives CDR1 GTSNPN, CDR2 SVGIG (reference sequence). This CDR3 is 12 amino acids long. V gave up 0 bases and J gave up 7 bases, with 9 bases separating them. CDR3 sequence (DNA): TGTGCCTGGAGTGTGGGCAGGGTTGGCTACACCTTC. Amino acid sequence: CAWSVGRVGYTF.

The chain joins TRBV7-6 to TRBJ2-5, with D possibly being TRBD2 (6 bases). This CDR3 is 13 amino acids long. V lost 1 base and J 7 bases, leaving 10 bases between the germline ends. Germline CDR1 SGHVS, CDR2 FNYEAQ. The CDR3 reads CASSLGVRGTQYF. As DNA, the CDR3 is TGTGCCAGCAGCTTAGGGGTGCGGGGGACCCAGTACTTC.

The J gene is TRBJ1-2, the V gene TRBV5-1, with 10 nucleotides matching TRBD1. The junction had 5 bases not matched to a gene; V was cut back by 1 base and J by 5 bases. Germline loops: CDR1 SGHRS, CDR2 YFSETQ. The CDR3 is 15 amino acids. CDR3 bases: TGCGCCAGCAGCTTGACGACAGGGGGCGGGTATGGCTACACCTTC. It specifies CASSLTTGGGYGYTF.